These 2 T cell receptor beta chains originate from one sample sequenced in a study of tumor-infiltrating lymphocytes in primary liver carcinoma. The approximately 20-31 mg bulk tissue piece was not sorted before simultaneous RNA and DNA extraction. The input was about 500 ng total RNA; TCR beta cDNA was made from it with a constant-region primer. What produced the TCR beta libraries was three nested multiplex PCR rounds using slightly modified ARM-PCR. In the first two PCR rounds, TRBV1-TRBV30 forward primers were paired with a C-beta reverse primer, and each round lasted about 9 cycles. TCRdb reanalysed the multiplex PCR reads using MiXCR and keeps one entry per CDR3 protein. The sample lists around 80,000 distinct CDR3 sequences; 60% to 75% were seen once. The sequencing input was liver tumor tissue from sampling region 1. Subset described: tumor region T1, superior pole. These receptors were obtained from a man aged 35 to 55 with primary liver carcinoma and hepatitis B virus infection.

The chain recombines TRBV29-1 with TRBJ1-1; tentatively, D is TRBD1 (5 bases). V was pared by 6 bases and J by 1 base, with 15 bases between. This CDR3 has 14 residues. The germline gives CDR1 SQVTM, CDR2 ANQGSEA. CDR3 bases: TGCAGCGTAGTATTTACGGGGCAGAACACTGAAGCTTTCTTT. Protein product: CSVVFTGQNTEAFF.

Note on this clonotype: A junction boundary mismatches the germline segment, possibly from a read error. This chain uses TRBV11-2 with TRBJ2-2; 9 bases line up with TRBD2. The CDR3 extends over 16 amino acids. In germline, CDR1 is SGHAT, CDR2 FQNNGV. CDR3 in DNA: TGTGCCAGCAGCTTAGTGGCGCTAGCGGGAATCTGGGACCTGTTTTTT. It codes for CASSLVALAGIWDLFF. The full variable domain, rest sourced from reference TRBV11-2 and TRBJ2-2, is EAGVAQSPRYKIIEKRQSVAFWCNPISGHATLYWYQQILGQGPKLLIQFQNNGVVDDSQLPKDRFSAERLKGVDSTLKIQPAKLEDSAVYLCASSLVALAGIWDLFFGEGSRLTVL.